The T cell receptor beta chain described here comes from a study of T-cell memory formation after mild COVID-19. Broader study findings: Those CD4+ clones that contracted were mainly in CM and EM (CD8+ ones in EMRA).

A single record per CDR3 protein comes from TCRdb applying MiXCR to the 5' RACE reads. Of some 120,000 distinct CDR3 sequences listed, roughly 6% are singletons. Germline CDR1 MGHDK, CDR2 SYGVNS. The CDR3 is made up of 16 amino acids. V gave up 6 bases and J gave up 2 bases; unmatched junction bases: 11. This clonotype was detected a few times. Antigen unknown. This sequence was found in an adult woman who had mild COVID-19 (a few samples of this study predate the infection). Cell type and time point are not known. This chain joins TRBV25-1 and TRBJ2-7; 9 nucleotides agree with TRBD1. The material sequenced was PBMCs or a T cell subset sorted from them (not recorded which). The CDR3 here is CASRALLGTGTYEQYF. In DNA, the CDR3 is TGTGCCAGCAGGGCCCTTCTCGGGACAGGGACCTACGAGCAGTACTTC.